The subject of this entry is one T cell receptor beta chain. What it binds is not known. This may arise from a read error, as a much more abundant clone is one base away. TCRdb re-analyzed the PCR reads through MiXCR. The sample carries about 59,000 clones, about 16% recorded once. The sample is drawn from a study of metastatic and nonmetastatic thyroid tumors. For the study at large: Repertoire comparisons spanned blood and tumor or nodule tissue from malignant and benign thyroid patients.

General study results and limits: The reported finding was significantly higher TCR beta diversity in malignant thyroid tumors relative to benign nodules, in blood and tumor.

Germline trimming cut 4 bases from V and 4 bases from J; bases unmatched to any gene: 8. Germline assignment: CDR1 SGHRS and CDR2 YFSETQ. There are 15 residues in the CDR3. Before thyroid surgery, none of the patients had received any treatment. This chain joins TRBV5-1 and TRBJ2-4; TRBD1 agrees at 7 bases. The source material was blood. The sequence was obtained from a male donor with papillary thyroid cancer or a benign thyroid nodule (not recorded which). Some clones in this sample may be carry-over from other donors' samples. The CDR3 loop reads CASSHLGQAKNIQYF. For the CDR3, the DNA is TGCGCCAGCAGCCATCTTGGACAGGCTAAAAACATTCAGTACTTC.